This entry concerns a single TCR beta chain. Its target is unknown. The 5'RACE template-switching step produced TCR cDNA and added a universal primer site and UMIs. TCRdb reanalysed the 5' RACE reads using MiXCR and keeps one entry per CDR3 protein. The data contain some 670,000 distinct CDR3 sequences, more than 9% of them singletons. This sample was included in a study of T cells after yellow fever vaccination. V lost 3 bases to trimming and J lost 1 base, with 17 bases between them. Germline V CDR1 and CDR2: MDHEN, SYDVKM. This CDR3 region has 17 residues. Study findings and constraints: Peaking on day 5 versus 15, the secondary response was faster but weaker.

The chain carries TRBV28 and TRBJ2-3; D perhaps matches TRBD2 (5 bases). This receptor was taken from a man younger than 45 who received the YFV17D yellow fever vaccine. The sequences come from PBMCs, collected on the day of the yellow fever booster vaccination. In nucleotides, the CDR3 is TGTGCCAGCAGTTTGGGTACACTAGATCGACGCACAGATACGCAGTATTTT. Protein product: CASSLGTLDRRTDTQYF.